The rows below give T cell receptor beta chains drawn from one sample of a study of molecular identifiers for immune sequencing clone quantification. One entry per CDR3 protein results from TCRdb running MiXCR on the PCR reads. The sample holds over 600,000 distinct CDR3 sequences; 20% are singletons and the top ten take around 0.9%. Specimen: naive CD8+ T cells from blood, with Jurkat cell RNA spiked in. The source of these receptors is a human donor in good health. Some libraries in this study had Jurkat cell RNA spiked in. Both conserved end residues are part of each CDR3. The order of the fields is J gene, D gene, V gene, clone size, CDR3 protein, CDR3 DNA. The D gene is left open where the match is weak. Size is stated for part of the rows, as once, few or many counts, or as a class when the clone is expanded.

j_call: TRBJ2-7
d_call: TRBD2
v_call: TRBV5-1
clone_size: many
cdr3_aa: CASSLAFGGSYEQYF
cdr3_nt: TGCGCCAGCAGCTTGGCCTTCGGGGGGTCCTACGAGCAGTACTTC

j_call: TRBJ2-3
d_call: TRBD2
v_call: TRBV4-3
clone_size: many
cdr3_aa: CASSQKLAGGPMRTDTQYF
cdr3_nt: TGCGCCAGCAGCCAAAAACTAGCGGGGGGCCCCATGCGCACAGATACGCAGTATTTT

j_call: TRBJ2-7
d_call: .
v_call: TRBV5-6
clone_size: .
cdr3_aa: CASSSYGGYEQYF
cdr3_nt: TGTGCCAGCAGCTCCTACGGAGGCTACGAGCAGTACTTC

j_call: TRBJ1-1
d_call: .
v_call: TRBV2
clone_size: many
cdr3_aa: CASSDGAGAFF
cdr3_nt: TGTGCCAGCAGTGATGGGGCGGGAGCTTTCTTT

j_call: TRBJ2-7
d_call: TRBD1
v_call: TRBV28
clone_size: .
cdr3_aa: CASSPQTGNKAYEQYF
cdr3_nt: TGTGCCAGCAGCCCACAGACAGGGAATAAGGCCTACGAGCAGTACTTC

j_call: TRBJ2-7
d_call: .
v_call: TRBV27
clone_size: many
cdr3_aa: CASSLSDASSYEQYF
cdr3_nt: TGTGCCAGCAGTTTATCGGACGCAAGCTCCTACGAGCAGTACTTC

j_call: TRBJ2-7
d_call: TRBD1
v_call: TRBV4-3
clone_size: many
cdr3_aa: CASSQEVSSGGLYEQYF
cdr3_nt: TGCGCCAGCAGCCAAGAGGTTTCCTCAGGGGGCCTCTACGAGCAGTACTTC

j_call: TRBJ2-3
d_call: .
v_call: TRBV6-5
clone_size: .
cdr3_aa: CASSRRDGSTDTQYF
cdr3_nt: TGTGCCAGCAGTCGAAGGGACGGTAGCACAGATACGCAGTATTTT

j_call: TRBJ2-1
d_call: .
v_call: TRBV20-1
clone_size: many
cdr3_aa: CSARLLSGTREQFF
cdr3_nt: TGCAGTGCTAGACTCCTTTCCGGGACTCGCGAGCAGTTCTTC

j_call: TRBJ2-7
d_call: TRBD2
v_call: TRBV5-6
clone_size: many
cdr3_aa: CASSLPSGNEQYF
cdr3_nt: TGTGCCAGCAGCTTGCCTAGCGGGAACGAGCAGTACTTC

j_call: TRBJ2-5
d_call: TRBD1
v_call: TRBV7-9
clone_size: few
cdr3_aa: CATGTGVKETQYF
cdr3_nt: TGTGCCACCGGGACAGGGGTAAAAGAGACCCAGTACTTC

j_call: TRBJ2-7
d_call: .
v_call: TRBV5-6
clone_size: many
cdr3_aa: CASSLGALGGEQYF
cdr3_nt: TGTGCCAGCAGCTTGGGGGCCCTAGGAGGGGAGCAGTACTTC

j_call: TRBJ2-2
d_call: .
v_call: TRBV7-9
clone_size: many
cdr3_aa: CASSFQLTGELFF
cdr3_nt: TGTGCCAGCAGCTTTCAGCTCACCGGGGAGCTGTTTTTT

j_call: TRBJ1-1
d_call: .
v_call: TRBV6-5
clone_size: many
cdr3_aa: CASSLQGLTEAFF
cdr3_nt: TGTGCCAGCAGTCTCCAGGGGTTAACTGAAGCTTTCTTT

j_call: TRBJ1-1
d_call: TRBD1
v_call: TRBV20-1
clone_size: .
cdr3_aa: CSASSEDRVFFGGNTEAFF
cdr3_nt: TGCAGTGCTAGTTCCGAGGACAGGGTTTTTTTCGGCGGGAACACTGAAGCTTTCTTT